The 10 T cell receptor beta chains reported below all come from one sample, sequenced in a study of B cell selection in AIRE deficiency. Only in-frame clones appear in the TCRdb table, and some are missing; sequencing was by immunoSEQ multiplex PCR. The sample consists of roughly 24,000 clones, 92% of them appearing once. Regulatory T cells were sorted as CD4+CD25hiCD127low/negative cells. Sequences were obtained from CD4+CD25+ Tregs sorted from PBMCs. The receptors stem from a human donor in good health.

This clone was seen a few times. V gene TRBV6-5 combines with J gene TRBJ1-4; maybe TRBD1 (6 bases). With 7 bases removed from V and 10 bases from J, the gap between germline ends came to 13 bases. CDR3 length: 12 residues. Germline V gene sequence: CDR1 MNHEY, CDR2 SVGAGI. This chain's CDR3 is CASKGGFGKLFF. The CDR3 region has the DNA TGTGCCAGCAAGGGGGGTTTTGGAAAACTGTTTTTT.

The chain employs TRBV10-2 and TRBJ1-3; D remains unclear. CDR3 length equals 14 residues. Germline V gene data show CDR1 as WSHSY and CDR2 as SAAADI. Trimming stripped 4 bases from V and 7 bases from J, with 14 bases between. CDR3 DNA: TGCGCCAGCAGTGGTACAGCTCTGGGGAACACCATATATTTT. Encoded protein: CASSGTALGNTIYF.

This clone was observed a few times. The chain is built from TRBV11-2 and TRBJ1-4; perhaps TRBD1 as D (6 bases). Trimming cost V 5 bases and J 7 bases, with 17 bases left between them. There are 15 residues in the CDR3. Germline V gives CDR1 SGHAT, CDR2 FQNNGV. CDR3 sequence (DNA): TGTGCCAGCAGCCCGTCCCGGGACATTTTTGAAAAACTGTTTTTT. Amino acid sequence: CASSPSRDIFEKLFF.

The V and J genes are TRBV10-1 and TRBJ2-7; unclear D gene. Between the trimmed V and J ends, which lost 2 bases and 8 bases, there was a span of 7 bases. The CDR3 extends over 11 amino acids. The germline gives CDR1 WNHNN, CDR2 SYGVQD (reference sequence). Here the CDR3 reads CASSEAAQQYF. The CDR3 region has the DNA TGCGCCAGCAGTGAGGCAGCTCAGCAGTACTTC.

The CDR3 is CASAPLFPSGTQYF. CDR3 coding DNA: TGTGCTAGTGCCCCTCTTTTCCCCTCGGGGACCCAGTACTTC. The rearrangement joins TRBV12-5 to TRBJ2-5; D unclear. V was cut by 7 bases and J by 7 bases, with 19 bases left in between. There are 14 residues in the CDR3. Germline assignment: CDR1 LGHNT and CDR2 FRNRAP. The full variable domain, with the rest looked up from reference TRBV12-5 and TRBJ2-5, is DARVTQTPRHKVTEMGQEVTMRCQPILGHNTVFWYRQTMMQGLELLAYFRNRAPLDDSGMPKDRFSAEMPDATLATLKIQPSEPRDSAVYFCASAPLFPSGTQYFGPGTRLLVL.

This clone was recorded once. This rearrangement joins TRBV7-8 to TRBJ2-1, with TRBD2 matching 12 bases. Germline CDR1 and CDR2: SGHVS and FQNEAQ. Trimming at V came to 5 bases and at J to 9 bases, leaving 8 bases not matched to a gene. This CDR3 comprises 15 residues. The CDR3 region is CASSRRTSGDGEQFF. DNA of the CDR3: TGTGCCAGCAGCCGGCGGACTAGCGGGGACGGTGAGCAGTTCTTC.

This rearrangement joins TRBV5-1 to TRBJ1-5; no clear D. Germline V lookup: CDR1 SGHRS, CDR2 YFSETQ. V was shortened by 0 bases and J by 2 bases, with 9 bases between the two germline ends. This CDR3 region has 15 residues. CDR3 bases: TGCGCCAGCAGCTTGGGGGTGGGTCGCAATCAGCCCCAGCATTTT. The encoded protein is CASSLGVGRNQPQHF.

V gene TRBV10-3 combines with J gene TRBJ2-1; 9 bases match TRBD2. Losses at the gene ends were 4 bases for V and 5 bases for J; bases not matched to a gene: 9. Germline V gene sequence: CDR1 ENHRY, CDR2 SYGVKD. CDR3 length: 16 amino acids. The CDR3 sequence is CAISGPLAGRDNEQFF. In nucleotides, the CDR3 is TGTGCCATCAGTGGGCCGCTAGCGGGGCGGGACAATGAGCAGTTCTTC.

The chain is built from TRBV5-5 and TRBJ1-5; TRBD1 matches at 7 bases. The germline V gene encodes CDR1 SGHKS and CDR2 YYEKEE (reference sequence). The CDR3 extends over 14 amino acids. The ends lost 3 bases at V and 4 bases at J; junction bases unmatched: 4. CDR3 sequence reads: CASSSLQGNQPQHF. The CDR3 coding sequence is TGTGCCAGCAGCTCACTACAGGGGAATCAGCCCCAGCATTTT.

This clone appeared a single time. The chain employs TRBV20-1 and TRBJ2-7, with no clear D. This CDR3 has 11 amino acids. Trimming took 3 bases from V and 7 from J, leaving 10 bases between them. Looked up from germline, CDR1 is DFQATT and CDR2 is SNEGSKA (reference sequence). This CDR3 reads CSARLLEEQYF. The CDR3 DNA sequence: TGCAGTGCTAGGCTTTTGGAAGAGCAGTACTTC.